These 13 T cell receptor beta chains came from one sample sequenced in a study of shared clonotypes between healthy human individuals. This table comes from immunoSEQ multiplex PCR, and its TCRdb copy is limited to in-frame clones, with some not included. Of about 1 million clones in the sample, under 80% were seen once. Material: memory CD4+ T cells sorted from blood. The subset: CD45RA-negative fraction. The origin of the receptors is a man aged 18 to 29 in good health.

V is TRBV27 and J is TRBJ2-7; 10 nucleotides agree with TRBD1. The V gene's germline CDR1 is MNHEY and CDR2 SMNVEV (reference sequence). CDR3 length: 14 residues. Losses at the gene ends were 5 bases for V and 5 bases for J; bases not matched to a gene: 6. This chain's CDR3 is CASSTRDRGHEQYF. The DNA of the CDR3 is TGTGCCAGCAGTACCCGGGACAGGGGCCACGAGCAGTACTTC.

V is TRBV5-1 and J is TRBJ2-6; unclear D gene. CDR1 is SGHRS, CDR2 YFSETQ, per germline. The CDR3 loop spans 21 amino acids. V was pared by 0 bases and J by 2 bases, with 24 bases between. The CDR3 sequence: CASSLALEWTDRNPGANVLTF. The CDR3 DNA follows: TGCGCCAGCAGCTTGGCCCTTGAATGGACGGACCGCAACCCTGGGGCCAACGTCCTGACTTTC.

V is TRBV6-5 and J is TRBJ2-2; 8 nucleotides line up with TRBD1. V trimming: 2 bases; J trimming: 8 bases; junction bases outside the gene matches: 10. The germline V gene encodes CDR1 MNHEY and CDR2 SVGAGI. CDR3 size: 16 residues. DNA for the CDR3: TGTGCCAGCAGTTACCTACGCAGGGGGCAAGGGGGGGAGCTGTTTTTT. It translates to CASSYLRRGQGGELFF.

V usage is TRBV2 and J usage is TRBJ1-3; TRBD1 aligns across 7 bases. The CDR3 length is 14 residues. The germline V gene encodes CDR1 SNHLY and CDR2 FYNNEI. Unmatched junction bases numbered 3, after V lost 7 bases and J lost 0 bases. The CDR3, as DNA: TGTGCCAGCACGACAGGGCGCTCTGGAAACACCATATATTTT. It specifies CASTTGRSGNTIYF.

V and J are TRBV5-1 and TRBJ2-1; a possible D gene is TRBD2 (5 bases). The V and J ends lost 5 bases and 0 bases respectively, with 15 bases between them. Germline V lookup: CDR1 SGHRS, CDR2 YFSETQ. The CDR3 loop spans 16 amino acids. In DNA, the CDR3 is TGCGCCAGCAGTTTAGACGGGGTGAGCTCCTACAATGAGCAGTTCTTC. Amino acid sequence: CASSLDGVSSYNEQFF.

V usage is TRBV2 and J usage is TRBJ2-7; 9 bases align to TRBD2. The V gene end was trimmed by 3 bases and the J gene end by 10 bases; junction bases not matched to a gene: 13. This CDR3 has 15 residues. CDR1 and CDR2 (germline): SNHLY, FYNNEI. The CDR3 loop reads CASSEGRIAGAHQYF. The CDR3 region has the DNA TGTGCCAGCAGTGAGGGGCGGATAGCGGGGGCCCACCAGTACTTC.

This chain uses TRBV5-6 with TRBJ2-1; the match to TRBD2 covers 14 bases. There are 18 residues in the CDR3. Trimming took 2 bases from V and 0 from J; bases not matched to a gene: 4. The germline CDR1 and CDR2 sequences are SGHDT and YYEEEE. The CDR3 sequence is CASSFRTSGRSSYNEQFF. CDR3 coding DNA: TGTGCCAGCAGCTTCAGGACTAGCGGGAGGAGCTCCTACAATGAGCAGTTCTTC.

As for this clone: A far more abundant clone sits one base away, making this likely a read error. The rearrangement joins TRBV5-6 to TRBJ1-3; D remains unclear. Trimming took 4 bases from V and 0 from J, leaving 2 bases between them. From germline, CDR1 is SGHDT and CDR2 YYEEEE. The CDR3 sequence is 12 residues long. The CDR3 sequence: CASSLSGNTIYF. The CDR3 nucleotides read TGTGCCAGCAGCCTCTCTGGAAACACCATATATTTT. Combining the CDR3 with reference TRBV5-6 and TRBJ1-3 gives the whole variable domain DAGVTQSPTHLIKTRGQQVTLRCSPKSGHDTVSWYQQALGQGPQFIFQYYEEEERQRGNFPDRFSGHQFPNYSSELNVNALLLGDSALYLCASSLSGNTIYFGEGSWLTVV.

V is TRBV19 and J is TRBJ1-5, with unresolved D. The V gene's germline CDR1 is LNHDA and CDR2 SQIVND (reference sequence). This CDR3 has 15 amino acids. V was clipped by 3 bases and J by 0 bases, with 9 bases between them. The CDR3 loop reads CASSMNSNSNQPQHF. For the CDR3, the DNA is TGTGCCAGTAGTATGAACAGTAATAGCAATCAGCCCCAGCATTTT.

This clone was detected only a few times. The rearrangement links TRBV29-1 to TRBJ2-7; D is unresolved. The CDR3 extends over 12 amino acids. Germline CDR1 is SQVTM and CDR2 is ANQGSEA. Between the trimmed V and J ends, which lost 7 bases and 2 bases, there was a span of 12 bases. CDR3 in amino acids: CSGRLIAYEQYF. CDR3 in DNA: TGCAGCGGACGACTCATAGCCTACGAGCAGTACTTC.

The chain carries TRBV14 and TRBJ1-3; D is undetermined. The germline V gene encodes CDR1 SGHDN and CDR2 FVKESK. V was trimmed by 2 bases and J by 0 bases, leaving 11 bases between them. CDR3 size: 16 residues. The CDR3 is CASSQLQSFSGNTIYF. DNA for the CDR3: TGTGCCAGCAGCCAATTACAGAGCTTCTCTGGAAACACCATATATTTT.

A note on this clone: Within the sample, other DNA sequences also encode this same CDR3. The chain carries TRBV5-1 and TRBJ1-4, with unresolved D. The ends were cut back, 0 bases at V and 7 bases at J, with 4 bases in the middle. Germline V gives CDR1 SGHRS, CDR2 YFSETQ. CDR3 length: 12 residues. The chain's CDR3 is CASSLAGEKLFF. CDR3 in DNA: TGCGCCAGCAGCTTGGCAGGTGAAAAACTGTTTTTT.

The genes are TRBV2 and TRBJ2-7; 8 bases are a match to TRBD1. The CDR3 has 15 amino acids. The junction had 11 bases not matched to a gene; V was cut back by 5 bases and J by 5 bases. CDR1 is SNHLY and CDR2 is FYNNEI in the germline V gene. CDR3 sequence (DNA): TGTGCCAGCAGTCCTGGACAGGGCTTTAGGCACGAGCAGTACTTC. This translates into CASSPGQGFRHEQYF.